The entry below gives a single T cell receptor (beta chain) sequence along with its context. Participant ages covered 18 to 89 years across 20 to 25 US areas. Recovery meant two consecutive negative NP/OP PCR tests, professional clearance, or resolved symptoms. The source of the sample is a study of blood T cell repertoires in COVID-19. At the level of the study: Collection of acute and convalescent COVID-19 samples took place in the United States, Italy and Spain.

In germline, CDR1 is SGHRS, CDR2 YFSETQ. The ends lost 3 bases at V and 1 base at J; junction bases unmatched: 2. This CDR3 has 14 residues. Produced via immunoSEQ multiplex PCR; TCRdb's table is partial and in-frame only. The table lists under 300,000 clones, 86% of them singletons. V gene TRBV5-1 combines with J gene TRBJ1-1; 8 nucleotides agree with TRBD1. Sample: PBMCs or T cells enriched from blood (not recorded which). This receptor was obtained from a man aged 18 to 30 who had recovered from COVID-19. CDR3 coding DNA: TGCGCCAGCAGCTCCGGACAGGGGAACACTGAAGCTTTCTTT. As protein: CASSSGQGNTEAFF. Together with reference TRBV5-1 and TRBJ1-1, the CDR3 gives the full variable domain: KAGVTQTPRYLIKTRGQQVTLSCSPISGHRSVSWYQQTPGQGLQFLFEYFSETQRNKGNFPGRFSGRQFSNSRSEMNVSTLELGDSALYLCASSSGQGNTEAFFGQGTRLTVV.